Each of the 27 T cell receptor beta chains below was sequenced from the same sample in a study of T cells in Graves' hyperthyroidism and ophthalmopathy. The investigators amplified TCR beta CDR3 regions from RNA transcripts. Carried out on the TCR CDR3, a first-round RT-PCR used the HTBI primer set. MiXCR, run by TCRdb on the multiplex PCR reads, gives a single entry per CDR3 protein. This sample yields 300,000 or so distinct CDR3 sequences, of which around 20% are seen a single time; around 50% belongs to the top ten. Sequencing used blood. All receptors derive from a woman aged 45-60 years with Graves' hyperthyroidism.

This sequence joins TRBV9 and TRBJ2-1; the match to TRBD2 covers 9 bases. Germline assignment: CDR1 SGDLS and CDR2 YYNGEE. CDR3 length: 15 amino acids. Germline trimming cut 4 bases from V and 8 bases from J; bases unmatched to any gene: 10. The CDR3 DNA reads as TGTGCCAGCAGCCTCGGCGGGAGGGTCACAGATGAGCAGTTCTTC. Protein: CASSLGGRVTDEQFF.

This clonotype appeared many times. The rearrangement joins TRBV3-1 to TRBJ2-5; D possibly corresponds to TRBD1 (5 bases). The CDR3 length is 14 residues. The germline V gene encodes CDR1 LGHDT and CDR2 YNNKEL (reference sequence). Deletions cut 6 bases from V and 4 bases from J, with 15 bases between. The CDR3 is CASRQAAQGETQYF. CDR3 DNA: TGTGCCAGCAGACAGGCAGCCCAAGGAGAGACCCAGTACTTC.

This clonotype was detected a few times. The chain is built from TRBV6-1 and TRBJ1-3, with D possibly TRBD1 on 6 matching bases. There are 17 residues in the CDR3. The V end was cut by 5 bases, the J end by 3 bases, with 20 bases between. Germline loops: CDR1 MNHNS, CDR2 SASEGT. CDR3 loop: CASSPLGGRSIGNTIYF. The CDR3, as DNA: TGTGCCAGCAGTCCACTCGGGGGGCGCAGTATTGGAAACACCATATATTTT.

This clonotype was counted a few times. The chain employs TRBV6-2 or TRBV6-3 and TRBJ2-7; tentatively, D is TRBD2 (5 bases). This CDR3 is built from 14 residues. From germline, CDR1 is MNHEY and CDR2 SVGEGT. V was trimmed by 7 bases and J by 0 bases, leaving 13 bases between them. The CDR3 protein is CASKGAVGSYEQYF. In DNA, the CDR3 is TGTGCCAGCAAGGGAGCGGTCGGCTCCTACGAGCAGTACTTC.

The chain is built from TRBV28 and TRBJ2-7; 11 positions agree with TRBD2. This CDR3 contains 19 residues. Looked up from germline, CDR1 is MDHEN and CDR2 is SYDVKM. V lost 6 bases to trimming and J lost 2 bases; unmatched junction nucleotides: 18. CDR3 region: CASRELLLAGESLTYEQYF. The CDR3 DNA is TGTGCCAGCAGAGAGTTGTTACTAGCGGGAGAGTCGTTGACCTACGAGCAGTACTTC.

The chain uses TRBV20-1 and TRBJ1-1; the D gene is possibly TRBD1 (5 bases). The V gene's germline CDR1 is DFQATT and CDR2 SNEGSKA (reference sequence). The V and J ends lost 0 bases and 8 bases respectively, with 10 bases between them. The CDR3 extends over 12 amino acids. CDR3 nucleotides: TGCAGTGCTAGAGATCTTGGGGGGGAAGCTTTCTTT. Translated, it gives CSARDLGGEAFF.

This clonotype was counted between two and nine times. The chain carries TRBV5-1 and TRBJ2-2; the D is unclear. With 3 bases removed from V and 7 bases from J, the gap between germline ends came to 16 bases. Germline values: CDR1 SGHRS, CDR2 YFSETQ. The CDR3 spans 15 residues. CDR3 bases: TGCGCCAGCAGCTCCGGACCCGTCTCCGGCGGGGAGCTGTTTTTT. Protein product: CASSSGPVSGGELFF.

This clonotype was found a few times. The rearrangement uses TRBV29-1 and TRBJ1-1; possibly TRBD1 for D (5 bases). The germline V gene encodes CDR1 SQVTM and CDR2 ANQGSEA. The CDR3 consists of 13 residues. Trimming removed 5 bases at V and 0 bases at J, with 10 bases between. The CDR3 region is CSVHSRVNTEAFF. In DNA, the CDR3 is TGCAGCGTTCACTCCAGGGTGAACACTGAAGCTTTCTTT. The variable domain in full, with the rest retrieved from reference TRBV29-1 and TRBJ1-1, is SAVISQKPSRDICQRGTSLTIQCQVDSQVTMMFWYRQQPGQSLTLIATANQGSEATYESGFVIDKFPISRPNLTFSTLTVSNMSPEDSSIYLCSVHSRVNTEAFFGQGTRLTVV.

This clonotype was recorded many times. The V call is TRBV18, the J call TRBJ1-1; no reliable D call. Per the germline V gene, CDR1 is KGHSH and CDR2 is LQKENI. The ends were cut back, 5 bases at V and 4 bases at J, with 11 bases in the middle. The CDR3 loop spans 13 amino acids. For the CDR3, the DNA is TGTGCCAGCTCATCCGGTATTCGCACTGAAGCTTTCTTT. It encodes CASSSGIRTEAFF.

This chain links TRBV15 with TRBJ2-7, with D possibly TRBD1 on 7 matching bases. From germline, CDR1 is LNHNV and CDR2 YYDKDF (reference sequence). The CDR3 is made up of 14 amino acids. V lost 4 bases, J lost 1 base, and 11 bases lay in between. The CDR3 DNA reads TGTGCCACCAGCACAGGGGGGAGTTCCTACGAGCAGTACTTC. Amino acids: CATSTGGSSYEQYF.

This clonotype was seen ten or more times. The chain links TRBV28 to TRBJ1-5; possible D gene TRBD1, 6 bases. Trimming cost V 3 bases and J 3 bases, with 12 bases left between them. CDR1 and CDR2 from the germline V gene are MDHEN and SYDVKM. The CDR3 is 15 amino acids. The CDR3 nucleotides are TGTGCCAGCAGTTTCCCGGGACAAACCAATCAGCCCCAGCATTTT. Residues: CASSFPGQTNQPQHF.

This clonotype was recorded many times. The rearrangement joins TRBV6-1 to TRBJ2-1; 10 bases map to TRBD1. The CDR3 extends over 15 amino acids. V lost 5 bases, J lost 5 bases, and 6 bases stayed unmatched. Germline V gene sequence: CDR1 MNHNS, CDR2 SASEGT. The CDR3 DNA follows: TGTGCCAGCAGTTCCCCGGGACAGGGGCACAATGAGCAGTTCTTC. Residues: CASSSPGQGHNEQFF.

The gene calls are TRBV10-3 and TRBJ1-1; possible D gene TRBD1, 6 bases. Trimming left V 3 bases short and J 10 bases short, with 15 bases between. Looked up from germline, CDR1 is ENHRY and CDR2 is SYGVKD. The CDR3 sequence is 13 residues long. This CDR3 is CAISETGSLGAFF. The CDR3 DNA reads as TGTGCCATCAGTGAAACAGGGAGTTTGGGAGCTTTCTTT.

This clonotype was observed at least ten times. The rearrangement uses TRBV2 and TRBJ2-5; D is possibly TRBD2 (5 bases). CDR3 size: 12 residues. Per the germline V gene, CDR1 is SNHLY and CDR2 is FYNNEI. The V end lost 4 bases, the J end lost 9 bases, and 12 bases lay between the germline ends. CDR3 nucleotide sequence: TGTGCCAGCAGTGCACTACCCGGGGCCCAGTACTTC. The encoded protein is CASSALPGAQYF.

This clonotype was seen ten or more times. The J gene is TRBJ2-1, the V gene TRBV18; D call uncertain. Germline V gives CDR1 KGHSH, CDR2 LQKENI. The V end was cut by 2 bases, the J end by 8 bases, with 10 bases between. CDR3 length: 13 residues. CDR3 DNA sequence: TGTGCCAGCTCACCATTTTCCAGTCATGAGCAGTTCTTC. Residues: CASSPFSSHEQFF. The complete variable domain, with remaining parts taken from reference TRBV18 and TRBJ2-1, reads NAGVMQNPRHLVRRRGQEARLRCSPMKGHSHVYWYRQLPEEGLKFMVYLQKENIIDESGMPKERFSAEFPKEGPSILRIQQVVRGDSAAYFCASSPFSSHEQFFGPGTRLTVL.

This clonotype was detected only a few times. The chain links TRBV7-3 to TRBJ1-2, with D perhaps matching TRBD1 (5 bases). Germline V gene sequence: CDR1 SGHTA, CDR2 FQGTGA. The V and J ends lost 3 bases and 7 bases respectively, with 21 bases between them. The CDR3 is 16 residues long. CDR3 amino acids: CASSFTPGLGLGGYTF. CDR3 DNA: TGTGCCAGCAGCTTCACTCCGGGACTGGGGTTGGGTGGCTACACCTTC.

This clonotype appeared many times. This chain links TRBV6-2 or TRBV6-3 with TRBJ2-2, with D tentatively TRBD2 (6 bases). Trimming shortened V by 0 bases and J by 0 bases, and 20 bases separated the two germline ends. CDR3 length equals 20 residues. CDR1 and CDR2 from the germline V gene are MNHEY and SVGEGT. Here the CDR3 reads CASSYSMGGERVTNTGELFF. DNA of the CDR3: TGTGCCAGCAGTTACTCGATGGGCGGGGAGCGGGTTACGAACACCGGGGAGCTGTTTTTT.

This clonotype was observed many times. The chain couples TRBV13 to TRBJ2-7; D perhaps matches TRBD1 (5 bases). Trimming cost V 6 bases and J 4 bases, with 16 bases left between them. The germline CDR1 and CDR2 sequences are PRHDT and FYEKMQ (reference sequence). The CDR3 is 14 residues long. The CDR3 region has the DNA TGTGCCAGCAGTGGCAGGGTTGGCCGATACGAGCAGTACTTC. Translating gives CASSGRVGRYEQYF.

The table lists this clonotype with a few counts. It may be a read error: a sequence one base away is much more abundant. This chain joins TRBV28 and TRBJ2-7; weak D call: TRBD1 (6 bases). Germline lookup yields CDR1 MDHEN and CDR2 SYDVKM. This CDR3 has 15 residues. Trimming removed 6 bases from V and 6 bases from J, with 21 bases in between. The CDR3 reads CASRLTRDKGREQYF. CDR3 sequence (DNA): TGTGCCAGCAGGCTGACCCGGGACAAGGGTCGCGAGCAGTACTTC.

This clonotype was detected many times. CDR3 bases: TGTGCCAGCTCACTCGGGGTAGGGATCGAGGAGCAGTTCTTC. It yields the protein CASSLGVGIEEQFF. The chain couples TRBV18 to TRBJ2-1, with TRBD2 as a possible D gene (5 bases). Per the germline V gene, CDR1 is KGHSH and CDR2 is LQKENI. This CDR3 comprises 14 residues. Trimming took 4 bases from V and 10 from J, leaving 17 bases between them.

This clonotype was picked up many times. This chain links TRBV20-1 with TRBJ2-7; D is unresolved. CDR1 and CDR2 from the germline V gene are DFQATT and SNEGSKA (reference sequence). CDR3 length equals 13 residues. V was cut by 6 bases and J by 0 bases, with 12 bases left in between. Here the CDR3 reads CSAPGAISYEQYF. CDR3 bases: TGCAGTGCCCCCGGCGCCATCTCCTACGAGCAGTACTTC.

This clonotype was seen only a few times. V and J are TRBV5-8 and TRBJ2-7; no clear D gene. CDR3 length: 13 residues. In germline, CDR1 is SGHTS, CDR2 YDEGEE. V lost 6 bases and J 0 bases, leaving 10 bases between the germline ends. The DNA for the CDR3 is TGTGCCAGCACCTTCTATAACTCCTACGAGCAGTACTTC. The encoded protein is CASTFYNSYEQYF.

This clonotype was observed many times. The CDR3 loop reads CASSSPSGRIYNEQFF. CDR3 DNA sequence: TGTGCCAGCAGCTCCCCTTCGGGACGGATCTACAATGAGCAGTTCTTC. The V gene is TRBV13, the J gene TRBJ2-1; D may match TRBD1 or TRBD2 (5 bases each). This CDR3 is built from 16 residues. V was clipped by 4 bases and J by 3 bases, with 16 bases between them. Per germline, CDR1 PRHDT and CDR2 FYEKMQ (reference sequence).

About this clonotype: A much larger clone lies a single base off, so this may be a read error. V and J are TRBV20-1 and TRBJ2-7; D not resolved. The CDR3 consists of 12 residues. Germline CDR1 is DFQATT and CDR2 is SNEGSKA (reference sequence). Trimming shortened V by 3 bases and J by 1 base, and 7 bases separated the two germline ends. As DNA, the CDR3 is TGCAGTGCTAGTCAGGCTTCCTACGAGCAGTACTTC. It specifies CSASQASYEQYF.

As to this clonotype: A much larger clone lies one base from this, so it may be a read error. The rearrangement joins TRBV15 to TRBJ2-5; 7 bases are a match to TRBD1. CDR1 and CDR2 (germline): LNHNV, YYDKDF (reference sequence). The CDR3 loop spans 16 amino acids. The CDR3, as DNA: TGTGCCACCAGCAGCGGGGACAGAAATCTCCAAGAGACCCGGTACTTC. Its protein product is CATSSGDRNLQETRYF.

This clonotype was counted many times. This chain connects TRBV2 to TRBJ2-7; D uncertain. V lost 4 bases to trimming and J lost 2 bases, with 9 bases between them. The length of the CDR3 is 13 residues. The germline V gene has CDR1 SNHLY and CDR2 FYNNEI. The CDR3 DNA sequence: TGTGCCAGCAGTGTAGTTTTAGCCTACGAGCAGTACTTC. Its protein product is CASSVVLAYEQYF.

This clonotype was counted ten times or more. The chain carries TRBV6-1 and TRBJ2-4; the D is unclear. CDR1 MNHNS and CDR2 SASEGT come from the germline V gene. V was cut by 8 bases and J by 1 base, with 9 bases left in between. The CDR3 loop spans 13 amino acids. The CDR3 DNA reads as TGTGCCAGCTATTGGCTGGCCAAAAACATTCAGTACTTC. Amino acids: CASYWLAKNIQYF.